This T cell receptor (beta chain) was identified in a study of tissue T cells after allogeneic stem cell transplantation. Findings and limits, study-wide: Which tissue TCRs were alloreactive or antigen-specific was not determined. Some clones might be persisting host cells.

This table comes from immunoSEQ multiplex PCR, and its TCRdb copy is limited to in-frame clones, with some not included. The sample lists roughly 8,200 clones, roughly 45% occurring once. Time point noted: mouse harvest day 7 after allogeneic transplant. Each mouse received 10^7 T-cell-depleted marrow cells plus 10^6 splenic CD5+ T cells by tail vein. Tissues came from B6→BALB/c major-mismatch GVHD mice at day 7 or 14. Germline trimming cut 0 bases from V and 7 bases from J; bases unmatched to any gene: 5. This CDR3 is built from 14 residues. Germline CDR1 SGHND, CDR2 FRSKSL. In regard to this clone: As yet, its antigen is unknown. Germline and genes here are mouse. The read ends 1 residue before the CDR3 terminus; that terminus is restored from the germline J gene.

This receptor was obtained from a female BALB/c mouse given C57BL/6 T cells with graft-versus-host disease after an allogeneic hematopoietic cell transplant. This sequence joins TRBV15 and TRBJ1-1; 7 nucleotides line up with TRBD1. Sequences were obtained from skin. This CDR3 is CASSLAGTVGEVFF. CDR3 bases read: TGTGCCAGCAGTTTAGCAGGGACAGTAGGAGAAGTCTTC.